Given below is one TCR beta chain in context. The target antigen is unknown. Germline assignment: CDR1 SGHDT and CDR2 YYEEEE. V lost 4 bases, J lost 7 bases, and 12 bases stayed unmatched. This CDR3 is 16 amino acids long. The sample is drawn from a study of cytomegalovirus exposure and HLA in healthy donors. Study as a whole: Approximately 180 million T cells yielded 100 million to 130 million unique TCR beta sequences, as an earlier analysis found.

Study outcomes and limitations: Reportedly, diagnosis of cytomegalovirus status by the classifier showed high specificity and sensitivity. A prior analysis recorded that most TCR beta V segments were productive about 87% or about 30% of the time.

Primers: 60 Vbeta forward and 13 Jbeta reverse. Study processing details: In a later analysis, the count reached some 88 million unique TCR beta chains, with roughly 11 million shared. Measured with immunoSEQ multiplex PCR; TCRdb has only the in-frame clones, and not every one. V, J and clone size reflect that table, while D and trimming were determined from the DNA. The repertoire holds 150,000 to 200,000 clones, with 80% to 90% as singletons. Sequencing input: PBMCs. This receptor was obtained from a man between 18 and 35 years old in good health and CMV-seropositive. The V call is TRBV5-6, the J call TRBJ2-1, with TRBD1 matching 9 bases. CDR3 sequence (DNA): TGTGCCAGCAGCCTGAACAGGGGGCAAGGTGTAAATGAGCAGTTCTTC. Translating it yields CASSLNRGQGVNEQFF.